These T cell receptor beta chains were read from a single sample in a study of blood T cell repertoires in COVID-19. The repertoire was sequenced with immunoSEQ multiplex PCR; TCRdb's copy has only in-frame clones and lacks some. The sample includes approximately 220,000 clones, roughly 80% of them seen just once. The sample consisted of PBMCs or T cells enriched from blood (not recorded which). The receptors were gathered from a woman in her 50s who had been exposed to COVID-19. Each CDR3 is given with its conserved first and last residue. A D gene is named only where the DNA matches it firmly. Expanded clones are given a class, and other clones once, few, many or no size at all.

CDR3: CASSSSGAGGTIYF; DNA: TGTGCCAGCAGCTCCAGCGGGGCCGGAGGCACCATATATTTT; J: TRBJ1-3; size: -; V: TRBV9; D: -
CDR3: CASSFTGSYNSPLHF; DNA: TGTGCCAGCAGTTTTACAGGGTCCTATAATTCACCCCTCCACTTT; J: TRBJ1-6; size: -; V: TRBV28; D: -
CDR3: CSVEDGKSGNEQFF; DNA: TGCAGCGTTGAAGACGGGAAGAGTGGCAATGAGCAGTTCTTC; J: TRBJ2-1; size: -; V: TRBV29-1; D: -
CDR3: CASSLFGGASGELFF; DNA: TGTGCCAGCAGCTTGTTCGGGGGGGCCAGCGGGGAGCTGTTTTTT; J: TRBJ2-2; size: -; V: TRBV5-6; D: TRBD2
CDR3: CASSSAGGRAAEQFF; DNA: TGTGCCAGCAGCTCAGCGGGGGGGCGTGCTGCTGAGCAGTTCTTC; J: TRBJ2-1; size: -; V: TRBV2; D: TRBD2
CDR3: CASSYSDRRGEAFF; DNA: TGTGCCAGCAGTTATTCGGACAGGAGAGGTGAAGCTTTCTTT; J: TRBJ1-1; size: -; V: TRBV6-5; D: TRBD1
CDR3: CAISESYGAGALGRNIQYF; DNA: TGTGCCATCAGTGAGTCTTATGGGGCGGGGGCTCTCGGAAGAAACATTCAGTACTTC; J: TRBJ2-4; size: -; V: TRBV10-3; D: -
CDR3: CASSDPLTGGTDTQYF; DNA: TGCGCCAGCAGTGACCCCTTGACAGGGGGCACAGATACGCAGTATTTT; J: TRBJ2-3; size: -; V: TRBV10-1; D: TRBD1
CDR3: CASSQDSSSPYNEQFF; DNA: TGTGCCAGCAGCCAAGACTCCTCCTCCCCCTACAATGAGCAGTTCTTC; J: TRBJ2-1; size: -; V: TRBV4-2; D: -
CDR3: CASSWNRGRSTNEKLFF; DNA: TGTGCCAGCAGCTGGAACAGGGGAAGATCAACTAATGAAAAACTGTTTTTT; J: TRBJ1-4; size: -; V: TRBV13; D: TRBD1
CDR3: CATGVNTQYF; DNA: TGTGCCACGGGGGTGAATACGCAGTATTTT; J: TRBJ2-3; size: -; V: TRBV7-2; D: -
CDR3: CASSENQNTEAFF; DNA: TGTGCCAGCAGTGAAAATCAGAACACTGAAGCTTTCTTT; J: TRBJ1-1; size: -; V: TRBV6-4; D: -
CDR3: CASSGRLSGNTIYF; DNA: TGTGCCAGCAGTGGCAGACTCTCTGGAAACACCATATATTTT; J: TRBJ1-3; size: -; V: TRBV2; D: -
CDR3: CASGRQARTEAFF; DNA: TGTGCCAGTGGGAGACAAGCGCGGACTGAAGCTTTCTTT; J: TRBJ1-1; size: -; V: TRBV19; D: -
CDR3: CASSIRGPNSPLHF; DNA: TGTGCCAGTAGTATAAGGGGCCCGAATTCACCCCTCCACTTT; J: TRBJ1-6; size: -; V: TRBV19; D: -
CDR3: CAVDRGNADTQYF; DNA: TGTGCCGTCGACAGGGGTAACGCAGATACGCAGTATTTT; J: TRBJ2-3; size: -; V: TRBV10-3; D: TRBD1
CDR3: CASSYRTGWNTEAFF; DNA: TGTGCCAGCAGCTACCGGACAGGGTGGAACACTGAAGCTTTCTTT; J: TRBJ1-1; size: -; V: TRBV5-6; D: TRBD1
CDR3: CASSQEGRSQPQHF; DNA: TGCGCCAGCAGCCAAGAGGGGAGGAGTCAGCCCCAGCATTTT; J: TRBJ1-5; size: -; V: TRBV4-3; D: -
CDR3: CASSLQGALIGEQYF; DNA: TGTGCCAGCAGCCTACAGGGGGCGCTGATTGGGGAGCAGTACTTC; J: TRBJ2-7; size: few; V: TRBV6-5; D: TRBD1
CDR3: CASSQDLNTQGYSEKLFF; DNA: TGCGCCAGCAGCCAAGACCTCAATACACAGGGTTATAGTGAAAAACTGTTTTTT; J: TRBJ1-4; size: once; V: TRBV4-3; D: -
CDR3: CASSQGGQGAVGGYTF; DNA: TGTGCCAGCAGCCAAGGCGGACAGGGGGCTGTAGGAGGCTACACCTTC; J: TRBJ1-2; size: -; V: TRBV3-1/TRBV3-2; D: TRBD1
CDR3: CASSVDRVGGYTF; DNA: TGCGCCAGCAGCGTGGACAGGGTAGGAGGCTACACCTTC; J: TRBJ1-2; size: -; V: TRBV5-1; D: TRBD1
CDR3: CASSSPGVEAFF; DNA: TGTGCCAGCAGTTCCCCGGGAGTTGAAGCTTTCTTT; J: TRBJ1-1; size: -; V: TRBV12-3/TRBV12-4; D: -
CDR3: CSVPGRRGVYNEQFF; DNA: TGCAGCGTCCCCGGTCGTCGGGGGGTGTACAATGAGCAGTTCTTC; J: TRBJ2-1; size: -; V: TRBV29-1; D: TRBD2